The text below deals with one T cell receptor beta chain. Seattle-derived patients entered the study during active infection and were followed longitudinally. Original methodology: Using reference gene primer amplification, nucleated cell counts were estimated. Assay used: immunoSEQ multiplex PCR; TCRdb lists only in-frame clones, some missing. V, J and clone size derive from that table, while D and trimming were established from the DNA sequence. This sample carries about 160,000 clones, 87% of them seen once, and the ten largest clones take 9% to 12%. The CDR3 runs to 17 residues. In germline, CDR1 is SGHVS, CDR2 FQNEAQ. The V and J ends lost 7 bases and 3 bases respectively, with 22 bases between them. This sample is part of a study of blood T cell repertoires in COVID-19. The wider study: From T cells, B-cell-depleted T cells, or PBMCs came the material, which was cDNA or gDNA.

The sequence was collected from a woman in her 70s with COVID-19, enrolled during active disease. This chain joins TRBV7-8 and TRBJ1-5, with D uncertain. The material sequenced was peripheral blood. The CDR3 DNA reads TGTGCCAGCACCCTATCTGGCCGCATACAGAACAATCAGCCCCAGCATTTT. It codes for CASTLSGRIQNNQPQHF.